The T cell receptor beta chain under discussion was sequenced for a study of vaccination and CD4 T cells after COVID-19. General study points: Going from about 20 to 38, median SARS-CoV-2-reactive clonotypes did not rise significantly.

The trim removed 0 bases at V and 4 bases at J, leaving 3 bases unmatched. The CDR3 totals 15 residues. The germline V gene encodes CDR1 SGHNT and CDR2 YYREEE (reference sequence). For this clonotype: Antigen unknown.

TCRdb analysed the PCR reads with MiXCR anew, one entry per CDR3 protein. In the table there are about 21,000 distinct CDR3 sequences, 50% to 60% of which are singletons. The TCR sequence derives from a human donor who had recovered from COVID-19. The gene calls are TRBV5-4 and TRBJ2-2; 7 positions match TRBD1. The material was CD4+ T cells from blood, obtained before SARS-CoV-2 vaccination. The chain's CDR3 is CASSLEGAVTGELFF. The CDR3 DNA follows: TGTGCCAGCAGCTTGGAGGGGGCTGTCACCGGGGAGCTGTTTTTT.